A selection of T cell receptor beta chains follows, all from one sample in a study of cytomegalovirus exposure and HLA in healthy donors. TCRdb keeps only in-frame clones here, not all; method: immunoSEQ multiplex PCR. The sample has 160,000 or so clones; 65% to 85% are singletons. Sequencing input: PBMCs. The receptors come from a male donor in good health and CMV-seropositive. Both conserved end residues are part of each CDR3. The D gene is left open where the match is weak. Size tells how often a clone was seen (once, few, many) or the class of an expanded clone, and some rows leave it out.

>-|-|TRBJ1-6|TRBV7-2
TGTGCCAGCAGCTTAGGAGGGGGACCGAATTCACCCCTCCACTTT
CASSLGGGPNSPLHF
>TRBD1|-|TRBJ2-3|TRBV19
TGTGCCAGTAGTATGGGGCCAGGCCAGGGGGTGACAGATACGCAGTATTTT
CASSMGPGQGVTDTQYF
>TRBD1|-|TRBJ2-7|TRBV29-1
TGCAGCGTTGAGACGACAGGGGGCTACGAGCAGTACTTC
CSVETTGGYEQYF
>-|-|TRBJ1-2|TRBV19
TGTGCCAGTAAGGAGACAGACTTCTATGGCTACACCTTC
CASKETDFYGYTF
>TRBD1|-|TRBJ2-7|TRBV12-5
TGTGCTAGTGGTCCAACCGACAGGGCGGTCTCCTACGAGCAGTACTTC
CASGPTDRAVSYEQYF
>-|-|TRBJ2-1|TRBV7-8
TGTGCCAGCAGCTCCGGGGCCTACAATGAGCAGTTCTTC
CASSSGAYNEQFF
>-|-|TRBJ2-7|TRBV28
TGTGCCAGCAGGGACAGATACGAGCAGTACTTC
CASRDRYEQYF
>-|-|TRBJ2-1|TRBV5-4
TGTGCCAGCAGCTTGCGATGGGGGGAAGACAATGAGCAGTTCTTC
CASSLRWGEDNEQFF
>-|-|TRBJ1-2|TRBV27
TGTGCCAGCAGTTCAAAACAACAGGGAATTAGGGGCTACACCTTC
CASSSKQQGIRGYTF
>TRBD2|-|TRBJ2-4|TRBV18
TGTGCCAGCTCACCACCGAGAAGCGGGAGGGCCGTGGACATTCAGTACTTC
CASSPPRSGRAVDIQYF
>TRBD1|-|TRBJ2-1|TRBV5-1
TGCGCCAGCAGCCAACCCGGACAGGGCGGTAATGAGCAGTTCTTC
CASSQPGQGGNEQFF
>-|-|TRBJ2-1|TRBV21-1
TGTGCCAGCAGCACGCTGCGGGAGCGTGGCTACAATGAGCAGTTCTTC
CASSTLRERGYNEQFF
>TRBD2|-|TRBJ2-3|TRBV4-1
TGCGCCAGCAGCCAAGTCTGGACTAGGGGCGCAGATACGCAGTATTTT
CASSQVWTRGADTQYF
>TRBD1|-|TRBJ2-1|TRBV11-3
TGTGCCAGCAGCTTTGGACCGGGACAGTTCGATGAGCAGTTCTTC
CASSFGPGQFDEQFF
>-|-|TRBJ1-5|TRBV18
TGTGCCAGCTCACTCCGGGACTTAAGTCAGCCCCAGCATTTT
CASSLRDLSQPQHF
>-|-|TRBJ2-1|TRBV29-1
TGCAGCCATGCTGGGGGCGCAGGAAATGAGCAGTTCTTC
CSHAGGAGNEQFF
>TRBD2|few|TRBJ2-5|TRBV5-1
TGCGCCAGCAGCTGGGGGACTAGGGGACAAGAGACCCAGTACTTC
CASSWGTRGQETQYF
>-|-|TRBJ2-7|TRBV7-9
TGTTCCAGCAGCCCGGAGGTCTACTCCTACGAGCAGTACTTC
CSSSPEVYSYEQYF